The T cell receptor (beta chain) described here comes from a study of regulatory T cells in long-lasting Graves disease. Looked up from germline, CDR1 is KGHSH and CDR2 is LQKENI. V was pared by 0 bases and J by 8 bases, with 8 bases between. The length of the CDR3 is 13 residues. Time point of the sample: persistent/refractory GD, antithyroid drugs over 5 years with positive TRAb. Generation of the TCR library employed RNA extracted from PBMCs. A blood draw put about 9.9 milliliters of peripheral blood into EDTA tubes. Building the TCR beta libraries relied on iRepertoire HTBI primers, and CDR3 regions underwent Arm-PCR. One entry per CDR3 protein results from TCRdb running MiXCR on the multiplex PCR reads. The table includes 300,000 to 350,000 distinct CDR3 sequences, 15% to 20% detected once. This clonotype came up a few times.

This clonotype originated in a female donor with Graves disease. This specimen was peripheral blood mononuclear cells (PBMCs), taken when the disease was refractory, from a patient treated with antithyroid drugs. The chain carries TRBV18 and TRBJ2-1; no reliable D call. Here the CDR3 reads CASSPPLHHEQFF. In nucleotides, the CDR3 is TGTGCCAGCTCACCACCACTGCACCATGAGCAGTTCTTC.